The T cell receptor (beta chain) described here comes from a study of blood T cell repertoires in COVID-19. Study information: The cDNA or gDNA used as material had been derived from T cells, B-cell-depleted T cells, or PBMCs.

CDR1 and CDR2 from the germline V gene are SGHTA and FQGTGA. Losses at the gene ends were 4 bases for V and 7 bases for J; bases not matched to a gene: 6. The CDR3 sequence is 13 residues long. Authors' processing steps: By means of reference gene primer amplification, nucleated cell counts were estimated. Using immunoSEQ multiplex PCR, the repertoire was profiled, and TCRdb retains in-frame clones only, with some absent. V, J and clone size are taken as reported in that table, and D and trimming were inferred from the DNA itself. The sample includes about 520,000 clones, 80% to 90% of them seen just once.

The sample was peripheral blood. The chain carries TRBV7-3 and TRBJ1-2; 7 bases match TRBD1. This clonotype originated in a human donor in a cohort sampled during active COVID-19. CDR3 residues: CASSSTGNGGYTF. The CDR3 nucleotides are TGTGCCAGCAGCTCGACAGGGAATGGTGGCTACACCTTC. The whole variable domain, filled in from reference TRBV7-3 and TRBJ1-2, reads GAGVSQTPSNKVTEKGKYVELRCDPISGHTALYWYRQSLGQGPEFLIYFQGTGAADDSGLPNDRFFAVRPEGSVSTLKIQRTERGDSAVYLCASSSTGNGGYTFGSGTRLTVV.